A selection of T cell receptor beta chains follows, all from one sample in a study of blood T cell repertoires in COVID-19. Method: immunoSEQ multiplex PCR; TCRdb's copy keeps in-frame clones and lacks some. This sample has about 82,000 clones, with about 83% found just once. What was sequenced was peripheral blood. These receptors came from a woman aged 60-75 years with acute or convalescent COVID-19. The CDR3 runs from the conserved cysteine through the conserved F or W. D genes are given only for firm matches. Some rows have no size entry. The others give once, few or many, or a class for an expanded clone.

TRBJ1-6 | TRBV12-5 | NA | 17 | NA | CASGLGETGWGNSPLHF | TGTGCTAGTGGTTTGGGGGAGACAGGCTGGGGAAATTCACCCCTCCACTTT
TRBJ1-2 | TRBV28 | NA | 8 | NA | CALIRYTF | TGTGCCCTTATTCGCTACACCTTC
TRBJ1-3 | TRBV7-2 | NA | 15 | NA | CASSFQGTPGNTIYF | TGTGCCAGCAGCTTTCAGGGTACCCCTGGAAACACCATATATTTT
TRBJ2-7 | TRBV5-1 | TRBD1 | 15 | few | CASSFSQGAAYEQYF | TGCGCCAGCAGCTTTTCACAGGGGGCAGCGTACGAGCAGTACTTC
TRBJ1-2 | TRBV20-1 | NA | 14 | NA | CSASYAHTAGGYTF | TGCAGTGCTAGTTATGCCCATACGGCGGGCGGCTACACCTTC
TRBJ2-5 | TRBV6-5 | TRBD2 | 14 | NA | CASRLAGGKETQYF | TGTGCCAGCAGGCTAGCGGGGGGAAAAGAGACCCAGTACTTC
TRBJ1-2 | TRBV6-2/TRBV6-3 | TRBD1 | 13 | NA | CASSRGTGHGYTF | TGTGCCAGCAGCCGCGGGACAGGGCATGGCTACACCTTC
TRBJ1-1 | TRBV6-5 | NA | 13 | NA | CASSYGAGAKAFF | TGTGCCAGCAGTTACGGGGCAGGGGCGAAAGCTTTCTTT
TRBJ2-2 | TRBV5-4 | TRBD1 | 13 | NA | CASSLGGPGELFF | TGTGCCAGCAGCTTAGGGGGCCCCGGGGAGCTGTTTTTT
TRBJ1-1 | TRBV10-3 | TRBD1 | 13 | NA | CAITQGARGLAFF | TGTGCCATTACACAGGGGGCAAGGGGTCTAGCTTTCTTT
TRBJ2-2 | TRBV7-2 | TRBD1 | 16 | NA | CASSLLVPGGAGELFF | TGTGCCAGCAGCTTACTGGTACCAGGGGGTGCCGGGGAGCTGTTTTTT
TRBJ1-2 | TRBV7-2 | NA | 16 | once | CASSSQGTILNYGYTF | TGTGCCAGCAGCTCCCAGGGGACCATACTCAACTATGGCTACACCTTC
TRBJ1-1 | TRBV30 | TRBD1 | 13 | NA | CAWSGTGWTEAFF | TGTGCCTGGAGCGGGACAGGGTGGACTGAAGCTTTCTTT